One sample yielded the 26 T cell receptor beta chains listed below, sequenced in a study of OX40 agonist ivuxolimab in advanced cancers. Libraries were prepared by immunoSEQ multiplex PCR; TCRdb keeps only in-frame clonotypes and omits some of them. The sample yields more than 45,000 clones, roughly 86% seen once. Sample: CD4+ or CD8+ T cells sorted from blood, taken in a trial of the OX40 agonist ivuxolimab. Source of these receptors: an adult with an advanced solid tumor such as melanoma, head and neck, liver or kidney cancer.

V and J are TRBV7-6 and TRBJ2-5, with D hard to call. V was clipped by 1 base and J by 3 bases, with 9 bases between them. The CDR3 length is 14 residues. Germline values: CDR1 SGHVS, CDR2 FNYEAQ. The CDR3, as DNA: TGTGCCAGCAGCTTAGGGCAGGCTAAAGAGACCCAGTACTTC. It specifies CASSLGQAKETQYF.

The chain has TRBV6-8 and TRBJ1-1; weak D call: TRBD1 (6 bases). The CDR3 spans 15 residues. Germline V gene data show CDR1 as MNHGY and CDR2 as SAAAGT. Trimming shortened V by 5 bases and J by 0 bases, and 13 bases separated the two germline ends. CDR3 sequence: CASSRRGHLNTEAFF. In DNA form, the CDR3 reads TGTGCCAGCAGTCGCAGGGGACACCTGAACACTGAAGCTTTCTTT.

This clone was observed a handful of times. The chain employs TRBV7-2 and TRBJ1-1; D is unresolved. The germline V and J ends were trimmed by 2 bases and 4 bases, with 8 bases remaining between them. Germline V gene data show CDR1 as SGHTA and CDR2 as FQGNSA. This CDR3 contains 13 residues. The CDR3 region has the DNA TGTGCCAGCAGCTTACATTTGGGCACTGAAGCTTTCTTT. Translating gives CASSLHLGTEAFF.

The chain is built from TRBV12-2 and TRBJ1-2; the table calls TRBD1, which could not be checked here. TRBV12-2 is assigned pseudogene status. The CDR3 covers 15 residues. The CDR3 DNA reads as TGTGCAAGTCGTTCCGACAGGGGATCGGGATATGGCTACACCTTC. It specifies CASRSDRGSGYGYTF.

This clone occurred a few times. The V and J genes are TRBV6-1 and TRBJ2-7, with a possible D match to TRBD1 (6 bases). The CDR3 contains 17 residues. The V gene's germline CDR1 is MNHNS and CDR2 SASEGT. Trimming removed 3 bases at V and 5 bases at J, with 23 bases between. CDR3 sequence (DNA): TGTGCCAGCAGTGATGCAACCGGGACACCGCAGGCCCACGAGCAGTACTTC. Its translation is CASSDATGTPQAHEQYF.

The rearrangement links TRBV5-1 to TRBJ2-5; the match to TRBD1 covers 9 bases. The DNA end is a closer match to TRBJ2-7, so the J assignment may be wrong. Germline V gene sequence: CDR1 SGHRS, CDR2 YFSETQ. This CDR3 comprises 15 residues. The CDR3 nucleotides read TGCGCCAGCAGCTTGGATACAGGGGGCTACTACGAGCAGTACTTC. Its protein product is CASSLDTGGYYEQYF.

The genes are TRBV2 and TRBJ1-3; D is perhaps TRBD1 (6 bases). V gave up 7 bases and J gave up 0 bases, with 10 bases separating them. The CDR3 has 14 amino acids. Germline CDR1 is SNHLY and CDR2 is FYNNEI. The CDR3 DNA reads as TGTGCCAGCAAGCAGGACAGCTCTGGAAACACCATATATTTT. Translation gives CASKQDSSGNTIYF. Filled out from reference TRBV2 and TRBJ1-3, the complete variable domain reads EPEVTQTPSHQVTQMGQEVILRCVPISNHLYFYWYRQILGQKVEFLVSFYNNEISEKSEIFDDQFSVERPDGSNFTLKIRSTKLEDSAMYFCASKQDSSGNTIYFGEGSWLTVV.

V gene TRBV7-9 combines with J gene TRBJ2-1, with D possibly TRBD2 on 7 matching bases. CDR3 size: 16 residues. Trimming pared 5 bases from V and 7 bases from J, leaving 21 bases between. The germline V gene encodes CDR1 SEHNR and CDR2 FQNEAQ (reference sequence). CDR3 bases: TGTGCCAGCAGCCGATGGGGGGGACAACTCATAAATGAGCAGTTCTTC. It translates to CASSRWGGQLINEQFF.

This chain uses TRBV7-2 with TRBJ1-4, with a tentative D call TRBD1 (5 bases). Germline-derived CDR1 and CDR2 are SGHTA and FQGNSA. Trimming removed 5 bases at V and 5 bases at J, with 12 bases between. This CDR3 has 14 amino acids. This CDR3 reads CASSGGTYNEKLFF. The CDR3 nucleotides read TGTGCCAGCAGCGGCGGGACCTACAATGAAAAACTGTTTTTT.

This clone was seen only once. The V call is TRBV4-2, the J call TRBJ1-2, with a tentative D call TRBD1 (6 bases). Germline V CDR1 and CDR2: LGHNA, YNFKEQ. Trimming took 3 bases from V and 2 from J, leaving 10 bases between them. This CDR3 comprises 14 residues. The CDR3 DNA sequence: TGTGCCAGCAGCCAGCCTGGACAGAACTATGGCTACACCTTC. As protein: CASSQPGQNYGYTF.

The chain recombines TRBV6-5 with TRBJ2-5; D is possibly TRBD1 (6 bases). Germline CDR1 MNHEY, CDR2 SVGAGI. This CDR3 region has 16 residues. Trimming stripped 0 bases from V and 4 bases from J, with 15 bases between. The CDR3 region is CASSYSSRGVAETQYF. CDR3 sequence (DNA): TGTGCCAGCAGTTACTCAAGCAGGGGCGTAGCAGAGACCCAGTACTTC.

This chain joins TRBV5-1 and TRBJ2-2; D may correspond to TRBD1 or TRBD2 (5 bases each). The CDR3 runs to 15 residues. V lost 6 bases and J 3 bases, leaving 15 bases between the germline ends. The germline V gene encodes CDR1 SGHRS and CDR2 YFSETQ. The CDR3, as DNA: TGCGCCAGCAACCCCGGGGCTAGTGACACCGGGGAGCTGTTTTTT. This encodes CASNPGASDTGELFF. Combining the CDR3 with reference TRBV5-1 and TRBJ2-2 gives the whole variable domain KAGVTQTPRYLIKTRGQQVTLSCSPISGHRSVSWYQQTPGQGLQFLFEYFSETQRNKGNFPGRFSGRQFSNSRSEMNVSTLELGDSALYLCASNPGASDTGELFFGEGSRLTVL.

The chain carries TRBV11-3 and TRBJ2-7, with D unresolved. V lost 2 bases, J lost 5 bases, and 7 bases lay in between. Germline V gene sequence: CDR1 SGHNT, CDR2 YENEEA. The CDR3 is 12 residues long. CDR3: CASSLRDNEQYF. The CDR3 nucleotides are TGTGCCAGCAGCTTAAGAGACAACGAGCAGTACTTC.

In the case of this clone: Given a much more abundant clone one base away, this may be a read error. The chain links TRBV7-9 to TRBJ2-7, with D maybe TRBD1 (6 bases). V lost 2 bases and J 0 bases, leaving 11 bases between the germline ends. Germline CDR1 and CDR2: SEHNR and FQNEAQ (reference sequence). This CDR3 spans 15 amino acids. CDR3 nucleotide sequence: TGTGCCAGCAGCTTAAATGGACAGCGCTCCTACGAGCAGTACTTC. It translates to CASSLNGQRSYEQYF. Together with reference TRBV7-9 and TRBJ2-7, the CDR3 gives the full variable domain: DTGVSQNPRHKITKRGQNVTFRCDPISEHNRLYWYRQTLGQGPEFLTYFQNEAQLEKSRLLSDRFSAERPKGSFSTLEIQRTEQGDSAMYLCASSLNGQRSYEQYFGPGTRLTVT.

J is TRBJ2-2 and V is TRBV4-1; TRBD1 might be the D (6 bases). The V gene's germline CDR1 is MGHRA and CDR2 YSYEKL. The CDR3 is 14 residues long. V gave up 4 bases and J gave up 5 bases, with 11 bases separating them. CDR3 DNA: TGCGCCAGCAGCCTTAGAAGGGGGACCGGGGAGCTGTTTTTT. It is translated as CASSLRRGTGELFF.

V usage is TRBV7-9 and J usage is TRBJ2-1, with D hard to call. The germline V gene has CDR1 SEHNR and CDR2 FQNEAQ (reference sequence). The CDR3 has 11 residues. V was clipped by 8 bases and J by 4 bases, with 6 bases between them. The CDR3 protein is CASATYNEQFF. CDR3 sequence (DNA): TGTGCCAGCGCGACATACAATGAGCAGTTCTTC.

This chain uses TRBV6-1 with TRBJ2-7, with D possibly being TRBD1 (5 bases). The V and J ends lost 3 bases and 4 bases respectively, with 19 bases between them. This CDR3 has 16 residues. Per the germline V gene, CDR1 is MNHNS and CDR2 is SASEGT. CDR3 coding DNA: TGTGCCAGCAGTGAGTATCCCTCAGGGTTTCCGTACGAGCAGTACTTC. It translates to CASSEYPSGFPYEQYF.

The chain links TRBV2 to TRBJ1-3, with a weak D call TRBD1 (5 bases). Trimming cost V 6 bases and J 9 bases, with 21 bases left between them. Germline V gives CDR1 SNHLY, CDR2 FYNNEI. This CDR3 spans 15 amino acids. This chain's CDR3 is CASREEPSGGGTIYF. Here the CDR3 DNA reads TGTGCCAGCAGAGAGGAGCCAAGTGGGGGTGGCACCATATATTTT.

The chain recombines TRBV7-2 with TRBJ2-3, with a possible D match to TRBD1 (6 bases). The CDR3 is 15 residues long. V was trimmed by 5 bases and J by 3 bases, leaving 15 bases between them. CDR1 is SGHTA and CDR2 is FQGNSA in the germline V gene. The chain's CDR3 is CASSLFTRGTDTQYF. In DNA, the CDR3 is TGTGCCAGCAGCCTGTTCACGAGGGGGACAGATACGCAGTATTTT.

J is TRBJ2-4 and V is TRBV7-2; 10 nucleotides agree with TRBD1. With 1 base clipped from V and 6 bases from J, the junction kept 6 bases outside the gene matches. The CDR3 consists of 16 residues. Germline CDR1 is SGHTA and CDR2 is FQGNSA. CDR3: CASSLVYGTGVNIQYF. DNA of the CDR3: TGTGCCAGCAGCTTAGTTTATGGGACAGGGGTAAACATTCAGTACTTC.

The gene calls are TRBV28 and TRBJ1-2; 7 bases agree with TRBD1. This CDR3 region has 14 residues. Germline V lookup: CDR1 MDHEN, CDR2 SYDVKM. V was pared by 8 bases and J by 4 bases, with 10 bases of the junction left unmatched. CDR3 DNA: TGTGCCAGCTTCGCACCACAGGGGATCTATGGCTACACCTTC. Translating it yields CASFAPQGIYGYTF.

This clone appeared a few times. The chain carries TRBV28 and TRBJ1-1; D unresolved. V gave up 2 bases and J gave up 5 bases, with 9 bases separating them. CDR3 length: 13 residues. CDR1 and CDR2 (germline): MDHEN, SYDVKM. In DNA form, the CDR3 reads TGTGCCAGCAGTTTAGTGGGCGCGACTGAAGCTTTCTTT. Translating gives CASSLVGATEAFF.

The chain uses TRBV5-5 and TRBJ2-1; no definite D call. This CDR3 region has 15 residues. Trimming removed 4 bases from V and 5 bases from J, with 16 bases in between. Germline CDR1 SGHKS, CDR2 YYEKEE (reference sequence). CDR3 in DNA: TGTGCCAGCAGCCTCCGGGCCCCACTTAACAATGAGCAGTTCTTC. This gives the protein CASSLRAPLNNEQFF.

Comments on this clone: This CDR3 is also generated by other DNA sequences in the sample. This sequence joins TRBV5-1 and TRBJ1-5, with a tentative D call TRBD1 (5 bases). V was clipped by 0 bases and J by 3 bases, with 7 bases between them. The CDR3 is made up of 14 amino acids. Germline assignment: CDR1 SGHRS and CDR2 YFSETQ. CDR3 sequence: CASSLEGLNQPQHF. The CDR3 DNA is TGCGCCAGCAGCTTGGAGGGGCTCAATCAGCCCCAGCATTTT.

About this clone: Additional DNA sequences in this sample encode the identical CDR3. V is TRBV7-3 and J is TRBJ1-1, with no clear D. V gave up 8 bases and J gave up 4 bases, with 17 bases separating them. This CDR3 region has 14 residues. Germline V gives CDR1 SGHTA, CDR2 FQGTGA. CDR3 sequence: CASEHAGPSTEAFF. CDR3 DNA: TGTGCCAGCGAACACGCGGGCCCTTCCACTGAAGCTTTCTTT.

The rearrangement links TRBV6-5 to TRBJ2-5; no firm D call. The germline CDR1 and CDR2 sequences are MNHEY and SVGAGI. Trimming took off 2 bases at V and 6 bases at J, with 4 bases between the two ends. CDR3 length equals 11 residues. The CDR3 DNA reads TGTGCCAGCAGTTACCCCCAGACCCAGTACTTC. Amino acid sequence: CASSYPQTQYF.